These 6 T cell receptor beta chains originate from one sample sequenced in a study of T cells in Graves' hyperthyroidism and ophthalmopathy. Amplified TCR beta CDR3 regions came from RNA transcripts. With the HTBI primer set, the TCR CDR3 went through a first round of RT-PCR. MiXCR was run by TCRdb on the multiplex PCR reads, yielding one entry per CDR3 protein. This sample yields 350,000 or so distinct CDR3 sequences, of which around 20% are seen a single time; around half belongs to the top ten. Sequenced sample: blood. The origin of the receptors is a woman aged 50 to 60 with Graves' hyperthyroidism.

In this sample, this clonotype turned up many times. The chain has TRBV11-1 and TRBJ2-7; 10 bases align to TRBD2. The V gene's germline CDR1 is SGHAT and CDR2 FQDESV (reference sequence). V trimming: 5 bases; J trimming: 0 bases; junction bases outside the gene matches: 16. The CDR3 runs to 19 residues. The CDR3 sequence is CASSPRTSGRGASSYEQYF. CDR3 DNA: TGTGCCAGCAGCCCTCGGACTAGCGGTCGAGGGGCCAGCTCCTACGAGCAGTACTTC.

The rearrangement joins TRBV11-2 to TRBJ1-1; D not certain. Germline loops: CDR1 SGHAT, CDR2 FQNNGV. The CDR3 is made up of 13 amino acids. The V gene lost 0 bases and the J gene lost 11 bases, with 13 bases spanning the gap. CDR3 DNA sequence: TGTGCCAGCAGCTTAGATTTGTCATTATGGGCTTTCTTT. It specifies CASSLDLSLWAFF.

This clonotype was seen repeatedly, ten times or more. The rearrangement joins TRBV20-1 to TRBJ1-2; 9 bases map to TRBD1. This CDR3 is built from 14 residues. V lost 3 bases to trimming and J lost 7 bases; unmatched junction nucleotides: 9. Germline CDR1 DFQATT, CDR2 SNEGSKA (reference sequence). CDR3 amino acids: CSARGGQGGSGYTF. Written as DNA, the CDR3 is TGCAGTGCTAGGGGGGGACAGGGAGGTTCTGGCTACACCTTC.

As for this clonotype: A much larger clone lies a single base off, so this may be a read error. This chain connects TRBV7-9 to TRBJ2-7; TRBD1 is a possible D gene (6 bases). This CDR3 comprises 13 residues. The V gene's germline CDR1 is SEHNR and CDR2 FQNEAQ (reference sequence). With 5 bases removed from V and 5 bases from J, the gap between germline ends came to 13 bases. The CDR3 coding sequence is TGTGCCAGCAGCGGACGGACAGCCCACGAGCAGTACTTC. Amino acid sequence: CASSGRTAHEQYF.

This chain connects TRBV7-2 to TRBJ2-3; D perhaps matches TRBD2 (5 bases). In germline, CDR1 is SGHTA, CDR2 FQGNSA. Trimming cost V 6 bases and J 7 bases, with 11 bases left between them. The CDR3 is 12 residues long. The CDR3 here is CASSLLVNTQYF. The CDR3 nucleotides are TGTGCCAGCAGTTTACTAGTTAATACGCAGTATTTT. Filled out from reference TRBV7-2 and TRBJ2-3, the complete variable domain reads GAGVSQSPSNKVTEKGKDVELRCDPISGHTALYWYRQSLGQGLEFLIYFQGNSAPDKSGLPSDRFSAERTGGSVSTLTIQRTQQEDSAVYLCASSLLVNTQYFGPGTRLTVL.

There are many counts of this clonotype. The chain joins TRBV28 to TRBJ2-7, with 7 bases identical to TRBD2. CDR1 and CDR2 (germline): MDHEN, SYDVKM. Trimming cost V 4 bases and J 5 bases; bases outside gene matches: 11. There are 15 residues in the CDR3. In DNA, the CDR3 is TGTGCCAGCAGTTCCTTCGGCGCGGGAGAGGACGAGCAGTACTTC. It is translated as CASSSFGAGEDEQYF.